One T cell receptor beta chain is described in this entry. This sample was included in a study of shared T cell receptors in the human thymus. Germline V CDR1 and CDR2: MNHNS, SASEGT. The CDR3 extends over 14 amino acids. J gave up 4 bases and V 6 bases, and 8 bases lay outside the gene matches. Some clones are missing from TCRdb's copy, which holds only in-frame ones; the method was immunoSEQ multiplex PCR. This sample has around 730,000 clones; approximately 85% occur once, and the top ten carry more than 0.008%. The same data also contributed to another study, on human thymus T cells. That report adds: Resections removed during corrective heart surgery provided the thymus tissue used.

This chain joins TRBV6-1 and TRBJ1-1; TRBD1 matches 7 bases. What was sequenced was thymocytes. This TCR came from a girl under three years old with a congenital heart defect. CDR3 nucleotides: TGTGCCAGCAGGATACAGGGGTTGATCACTGAAGCTTTCTTT. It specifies CASRIQGLITEAFF.